Sequencing of this T cell receptor beta chain was carried out in a study of CXCR3-negative and CXCR3-positive naive CD8 T cells. Overall study results and limits: The study found more hydrophobic TRB CDR3s in CXCR3-positive naive cells than in CXCR3-negative naive cells. Memory cells differed in TRBV-TRBJ usage, but naive CXCR3-negative and CXCR3-positive cells had similar usage. Both naive subsets carried similar amounts of surface CD5, so TCR strength was inferred from TRB CDR3 properties.

Regarding this clonotype: As yet, its antigen is unknown.

The CDR3 contains 15 residues. CDR1 LNHNV and CDR2 YYDKDF come from the germline V gene (reference sequence). 5' RACE that incorporated UMI labels was used to prepare the TRB cDNA libraries. Reanalyzing the 5' RACE reads, TCRdb keeps one entry per CDR3 protein, without DNA. The sample totals 130,000 to 150,000 distinct CDR3 sequences. V and J are TRBV15 and TRBJ1-2; without DNA, the TCRdb call of TRBD1 cannot be checked. The clonotype originates from a human donor in good health. Some clones in this sample may be carry-over from other donors' samples. What was sequenced was naive CXCR3+ CD8+ T cells from blood. Subset described: CD45RO-CCR7+CD27+CD95- naive CD8+ T cells expressing CXCR3 (TNR3+). This CDR3 is CATSGDQGQVYGYTF. Variable domain in full (rest from reference TRBV15 and TRBJ1-2): DAMVIQNPRYQVTQFGKPVTLSCSQTLNHNVMYWYQQKSSQAPKLLFHYYDKDFNNEADTPDNFQSRRPNTSFCFLDIRSPGLGDTAMYLCATSGDQGQVYGYTFGSGTRLTVV.